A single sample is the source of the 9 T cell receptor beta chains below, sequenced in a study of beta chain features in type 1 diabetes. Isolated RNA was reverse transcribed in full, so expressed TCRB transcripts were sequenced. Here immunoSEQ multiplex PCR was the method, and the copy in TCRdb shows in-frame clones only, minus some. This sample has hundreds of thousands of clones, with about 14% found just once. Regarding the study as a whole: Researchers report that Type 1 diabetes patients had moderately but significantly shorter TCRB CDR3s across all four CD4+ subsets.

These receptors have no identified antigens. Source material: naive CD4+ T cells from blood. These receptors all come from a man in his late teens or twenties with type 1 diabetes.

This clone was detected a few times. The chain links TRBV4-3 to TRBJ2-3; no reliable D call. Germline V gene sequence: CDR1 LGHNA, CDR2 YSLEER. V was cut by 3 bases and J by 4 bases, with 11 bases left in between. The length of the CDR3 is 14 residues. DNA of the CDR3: TGCGCCAGCAGCCAGGGTCTAGTCCCAGATACGCAGTATTTT. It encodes CASSQGLVPDTQYF.

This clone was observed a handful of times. This CDR3 is CASSTQTSGTYNEQFF. The CDR3 coding sequence is TGTGCCAGCAGCACACAGACTAGCGGGACCTACAATGAGCAGTTCTTC. J is TRBJ2-1 and V is TRBV9; TRBD2 matches at 11 bases. This CDR3 contains 16 residues. V gave up 4 bases and J gave up 2 bases; unmatched junction bases: 5. The germline gives CDR1 SGDLS, CDR2 YYNGEE.

CDR3 amino acids: CASSLIQGSDGYTF. Here the CDR3 DNA reads TGCGCCAGCAGCCTCATACAGGGGAGTGATGGCTACACCTTC. V is TRBV5-1 and J is TRBJ1-2; 7 bases line up with TRBD1. V shed 4 bases and J 6 bases; nucleotides not matched to a gene: 9. CDR3 length equals 14 residues. Germline V CDR1 and CDR2: SGHRS, YFSETQ. The whole variable domain, filled in from reference TRBV5-1 and TRBJ1-2, reads KAGVTQTPRYLIKTRGQQVTLSCSPISGHRSVSWYQQTPGQGLQFLFEYFSETQRNKGNFPGRFSGRQFSNSRSEMNVSTLELGDSALYLCASSLIQGSDGYTFGSGTRLTVV.

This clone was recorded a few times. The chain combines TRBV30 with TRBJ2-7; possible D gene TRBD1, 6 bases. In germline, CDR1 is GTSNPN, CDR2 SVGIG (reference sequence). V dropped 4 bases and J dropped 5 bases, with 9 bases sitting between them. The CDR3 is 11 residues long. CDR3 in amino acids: CAWNRANEQYF. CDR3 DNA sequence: TGTGCCTGGAACAGGGCCAACGAGCAGTACTTC.

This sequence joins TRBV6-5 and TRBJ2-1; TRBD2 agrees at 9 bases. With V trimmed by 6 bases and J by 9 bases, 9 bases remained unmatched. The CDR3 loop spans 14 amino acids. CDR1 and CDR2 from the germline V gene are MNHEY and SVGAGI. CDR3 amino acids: CASRTMGTSIEQFF. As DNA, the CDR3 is TGTGCCAGCAGAACTATGGGGACTAGCATTGAGCAGTTCTTC.

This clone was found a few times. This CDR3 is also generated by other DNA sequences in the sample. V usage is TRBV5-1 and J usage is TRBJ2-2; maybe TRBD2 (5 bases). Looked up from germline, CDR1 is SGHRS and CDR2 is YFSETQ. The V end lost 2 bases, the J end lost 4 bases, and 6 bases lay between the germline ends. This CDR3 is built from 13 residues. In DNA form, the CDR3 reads TGCGCCAGCAGCTTCGGAGGCACCGGGGAGCTGTTTTTT. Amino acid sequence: CASSFGGTGELFF.

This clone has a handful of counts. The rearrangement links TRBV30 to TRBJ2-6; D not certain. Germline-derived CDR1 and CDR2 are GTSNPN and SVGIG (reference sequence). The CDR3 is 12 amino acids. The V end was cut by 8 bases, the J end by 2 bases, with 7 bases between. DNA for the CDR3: TGTGCCAGTAAACCTGGGGCCAACGTCCTGACTTTC. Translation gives CASKPGANVLTF.

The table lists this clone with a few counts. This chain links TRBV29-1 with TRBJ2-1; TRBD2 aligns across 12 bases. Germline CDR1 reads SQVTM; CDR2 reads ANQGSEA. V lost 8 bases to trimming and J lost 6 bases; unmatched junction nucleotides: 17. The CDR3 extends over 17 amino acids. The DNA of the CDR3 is TGCAGCTCCCGACCTGCGACTAGCGGGAGACTGGGCAATGAGCAGTTCTTC. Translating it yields CSSRPATSGRLGNEQFF.

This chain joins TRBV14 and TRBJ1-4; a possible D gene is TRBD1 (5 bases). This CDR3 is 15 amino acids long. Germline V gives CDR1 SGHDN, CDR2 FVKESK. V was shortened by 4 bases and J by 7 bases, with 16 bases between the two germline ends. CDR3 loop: CASSPPAGSFEKLFF. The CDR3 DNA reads TGTGCCAGCAGCCCCCCAGCAGGGTCCTTTGAAAAACTGTTTTTT.